The 26 T cell receptor beta chains given below trace back to one sample, sequenced in a study of cytomegalovirus exposure and HLA in healthy donors. PCR primers comprised 60 Vbeta and 13 Jbeta primers. The assay was immunoSEQ multiplex PCR, and TCRdb's table has in-frame clones only and misses some. The sample includes about 130,000 clones, approximately 83% of them seen just once. The sample taken for sequencing was PBMCs. These receptors originate from a girl aged 2 to 10 in good health and CMV-seronegative.

V gene TRBV7-2 combines with J gene TRBJ1-4, with 7 bases lining up with TRBD1. The J segment lost 7 bases and the V segment lost 2 bases, leaving 7 bases of the junction unmatched. CDR3 length: 15 residues. The V gene's germline CDR1 is SGHTA and CDR2 FQGNSA. This CDR3 is CASSLRTGWSEKLFF. The CDR3 coding sequence is TGTGCCAGCAGCTTAAGGACAGGATGGAGTGAAAAACTGTTTTTT.

The chain links TRBV23-1 to TRBJ1-2; 7 nucleotides align to TRBD1. TRBV23-1 is reported as an ORF; its role is uncertain. The CDR3 loop spans 14 amino acids. V lost 9 bases to trimming and J lost 2 bases; unmatched junction nucleotides: 9. The CDR3 DNA reads TGCGCCAGGATACCGGGACAGCAAAACTATGGCTACACCTTC. This sequence encodes CARIPGQQNYGYTF.

This chain links TRBV7-3 with TRBJ2-2; 11 positions match TRBD2. The CDR3 loop spans 16 amino acids. V dropped 2 bases and J dropped 6; count of bases not matched to a gene: 5. In germline, CDR1 is SGHTA, CDR2 FQGTGA. The CDR3 sequence: CASSLFLAGGPGELFF. The DNA for the CDR3 is TGTGCCAGCAGCTTATTCCTAGCGGGGGGCCCCGGGGAGCTGTTTTTT.

The CDR3 DNA reads TGTGCCAGCAGCTTGGAGGTCGGGGAGCTGTTTTTT. Its translation: CASSLEVGELFF. This chain links TRBV11-2 with TRBJ2-2, with D possibly being TRBD2 (5 bases). Trimming took off 3 bases at V and 7 bases at J, with 6 bases between the two ends. The length of the CDR3 is 12 residues. The germline V gene encodes CDR1 SGHAT and CDR2 FQNNGV.

The chain joins TRBV19 to TRBJ1-2; D perhaps matches TRBD1 (5 bases). Germline V gene sequence: CDR1 LNHDA, CDR2 SQIVND (reference sequence). Trimming stripped 5 bases from V and 1 base from J, with 11 bases between. The CDR3 contains 14 residues. The chain's CDR3 is CASSPNRNNYGYTF. For the CDR3, the DNA is TGTGCCAGTAGTCCCAACAGGAATAACTATGGCTACACCTTC.

The chain employs TRBV13 and TRBJ2-1; 8 bases align to TRBD2. The CDR3 extends over 17 amino acids. CDR1 is PRHDT, CDR2 FYEKMQ, per germline (reference sequence). Trimming removed 4 bases from V and 8 bases from J; junction bases left unmatched: 16. The CDR3 sequence is CASSSRQSGGLWDEQFF. CDR3 in DNA: TGTGCCAGCAGCTCCCGCCAAAGCGGGGGCCTCTGGGATGAGCAGTTCTTC.

The chain employs TRBV19 and TRBJ2-7; TRBD1 aligns across 10 bases. Germline CDR1 LNHDA, CDR2 SQIVND (reference sequence). This CDR3 region has 13 residues. The V gene end was trimmed by 4 bases and the J gene end by 4 bases; junction bases not matched to a gene: 1. The CDR3 protein is CASSTGQGYEQYF. The DNA for the CDR3 is TGTGCCAGTAGTACGGGACAGGGGTACGAGCAGTACTTC.

This rearrangement joins TRBV6-1 to TRBJ2-1, with 7 positions matching TRBD2. The V and J ends lost 8 bases and 0 bases, in that order; junction bases with no gene match: 1. This CDR3 has 13 amino acids. Germline values: CDR1 MNHNS, CDR2 SASEGT. CDR3 region: CASREASYNEQFF. The CDR3 DNA follows: TGTGCCAGCCGGGAGGCCTCCTACAATGAGCAGTTCTTC.

The V and J genes are TRBV7-3 and TRBJ1-6; D uncertain. Trimming pared 3 bases from V and 7 bases from J, leaving 7 bases between. The V gene's germline CDR1 is SGHTA and CDR2 FQGTGA. The CDR3 sequence is 13 residues long. CDR3 nucleotide sequence: TGTGCCAGCAGCTTCGCGGGGAATTCACCCCTCCACTTT. Amino acids: CASSFAGNSPLHF.

The chain is built from TRBV15 and TRBJ2-7; D perhaps matches TRBD2 (6 bases). With 1 base removed from V and 2 bases from J, the gap between germline ends came to 12 bases. Germline V gives CDR1 LNHNV, CDR2 YYDKDF (reference sequence). This CDR3 region has 15 residues. Here the CDR3 DNA reads TGTGCCACCAGCAGAGGCGGGGCCAATACCTACGAGCAGTACTTC. Residues: CATSRGGANTYEQYF. Variable domain in full (rest from reference TRBV15 and TRBJ2-7): DAMVIQNPRYQVTQFGKPVTLSCSQTLNHNVMYWYQQKSSQAPKLLFHYYDKDFNNEADTPDNFQSRRPNTSFCFLDIRSPGLGDTAMYLCATSRGGANTYEQYFGPGTRLTVT.

This chain links TRBV7-8 with TRBJ1-5; D remains ambiguous. Germline-derived CDR1 and CDR2 are SGHVS and FQNEAQ. With 1 base removed from V and 0 bases from J, the gap between germline ends came to 7 bases. CDR3 length: 15 amino acids. CDR3 region: CASSLVQTSNQPQHF. The CDR3 nucleotides read TGTGCCAGCAGCTTAGTACAGACTAGCAATCAGCCCCAGCATTTT.

This chain's CDR3 is CASSVGRNTEAFF. The CDR3 nucleotides read TGTGCCAGCAGCGTAGGCAGGAACACTGAAGCTTTCTTT. The rearrangement uses TRBV9 and TRBJ1-1; no clear D. The CDR3 consists of 13 residues. Germline V gene lookup returns CDR1 SGDLS and CDR2 YYNGEE. Trimming took off 0 bases at V and 1 base at J, with 4 bases between the two ends.

The chain joins TRBV6-5 to TRBJ1-1; D remains ambiguous. This CDR3 comprises 15 residues. Trimming took off 10 bases at V and 1 base at J, with 19 bases between the two ends. Germline lookup yields CDR1 MNHEY and CDR2 SVGAGI. CDR3 in amino acids: CATKPSGMQNTEAFF. In DNA form, the CDR3 reads TGTGCCACTAAACCATCAGGAATGCAGAACACTGAAGCTTTCTTT.

The chain combines TRBV4-2 with TRBJ2-3; TRBD2 might be the D (6 bases). The CDR3 runs to 16 residues. V was shortened by 0 bases and J by 3 bases, with 13 bases between the two germline ends. CDR1 is LGHNA, CDR2 YNFKEQ, per germline. The CDR3 loop is CASSQDLWRGTDTQYF. In nucleotides, the CDR3 is TGTGCCAGCAGCCAAGATCTTTGGCGGGGAACAGATACGCAGTATTTT.

The chain joins TRBV19 to TRBJ2-1; a possible D gene is TRBD2 (6 bases). The length of the CDR3 is 14 residues. Germline CDR1 is LNHDA and CDR2 is SQIVND (reference sequence). V lost 2 bases to trimming and J lost 6 bases, with 11 bases between them. CDR3: CASSINRGSNEQFF. The CDR3 nucleotides read TGTGCCAGTAGTATAAATCGGGGGAGCAATGAGCAGTTCTTC.

This chain links TRBV5-1 with TRBJ2-3, with 9 bases aligning to TRBD1. Germline-derived CDR1 and CDR2 are SGHRS and YFSETQ. Unmatched junction bases numbered 5, after V lost 6 bases and J lost 3 bases. The CDR3 loop spans 14 amino acids. In DNA, the CDR3 is TGCGCCAGCAAAGTGACAGGGGGGACAGATACGCAGTATTTT. The encoded protein is CASKVTGGTDTQYF.

The chain couples TRBV7-6 to TRBJ2-5; 12 bases are shared with TRBD2. The DNA end favors TRBJ2-7, so the J call may be wrong. This CDR3 has 16 residues. Germline-derived CDR1 and CDR2 are SGHVS and FNYEAQ. The CDR3 loop reads CASSSLTSGSSYEQYF. The CDR3 bases are TGTGCCAGCAGCTCACTGACTAGCGGGAGCTCCTACGAGCAGTACTTC.

The chain has TRBV7-7 and TRBJ2-5; 9 bases line up with TRBD1. Germline CDR1 SSHAT, CDR2 FNYEAQ (reference sequence). V shed 0 bases, J shed 7 bases, and the junction held 9 bases outside the gene matches. CDR3 length equals 16 residues. CDR3 amino acids: CASSLAIHRGRGTQYF. The CDR3 DNA is TGTGCCAGCAGCTTAGCGATCCACAGGGGGCGGGGGACCCAGTACTTC.

This clone came up once. Germline is not matched at one junction end, which may reflect a read error. The chain is built from TRBV10-3 and TRBJ1-1; 7 nucleotides line up with TRBD1. This CDR3 has 13 residues. Germline assignment: CDR1 ENHRY and CDR2 SYGVKD. The CDR3 nucleotides read TGCGGCGCCAAGACAGGGATATACTCTGAAGCTTTCTTT. Protein: CGAKTGIYSEAFF.

The V gene is TRBV15, the J gene TRBJ1-6; D not certain. Trimming took 4 bases from V and 7 from J, leaving 11 bases between them. The CDR3 totals 14 residues. Germline lookup yields CDR1 LNHNV and CDR2 YYDKDF (reference sequence). In nucleotides, the CDR3 is TGTGCCACCAGCATGCAGTATGTAAATTCACCCCTCCACTTT. Translation: CATSMQYVNSPLHF.

This clone has just a few counts. The rearrangement uses TRBV9 and TRBJ1-3; D remains ambiguous. V gave up 5 bases and J gave up 4 bases, with 4 bases separating them. The CDR3 is made up of 11 amino acids. The V gene's germline CDR1 is SGDLS and CDR2 YYNGEE. CDR3 sequence: CASRGGNTIYF. For the CDR3, the DNA is TGTGCCAGCAGGGGCGGAAACACCATATATTTT.

In this sample, this clone turned up a few times. The chain combines TRBV5-6 with TRBJ2-7; 7 positions agree with TRBD1. The CDR3 runs 14 residues. With 4 bases clipped from V and 4 bases from J, the junction kept 8 bases outside the gene matches. The germline V gene encodes CDR1 SGHDT and CDR2 YYEEEE. This CDR3 reads CASSPDRVAYEQYF. The CDR3 coding sequence is TGTGCCAGCAGCCCTGACAGGGTGGCATACGAGCAGTACTTC.

V usage is TRBV7-6 and J usage is TRBJ2-3; maybe TRBD2 (6 bases). CDR3 size: 17 residues. Trimming took off 5 bases at V and 0 bases at J, with 18 bases between the two ends. Germline V CDR1 and CDR2: SGHVS, FNYEAQ. The DNA for the CDR3 is TGTGCCAGCAGCCCCCTGGGGGGTACCCTTAGCACAGATACGCAGTATTTT. It translates to CASSPLGGTLSTDTQYF.

The V call is TRBV11-2, the J call TRBJ1-1; D remains ambiguous. The CDR3 runs 13 residues. V was cut by 0 bases and J by 4 bases, with 6 bases left in between. Germline V gene data show CDR1 as SGHAT and CDR2 as FQNNGV. Here the CDR3 DNA reads TGTGCCAGCAGCTTAGAGAGGTTCACTGAAGCTTTCTTT. This gives the protein CASSLERFTEAFF.

The chain couples TRBV6-5 to TRBJ2-1; unclear D gene. Trimming cost V 0 bases and J 0 bases, with 3 bases left between them. The germline gives CDR1 MNHEY, CDR2 SVGAGI. There are 14 residues in the CDR3. The CDR3 sequence is CASSYSSSYNEQFF. Here the CDR3 DNA reads TGTGCCAGCAGTTACTCGAGCTCCTACAATGAGCAGTTCTTC.

This chain links TRBV6-6 with TRBJ2-1, with D possibly TRBD2 on 6 matching bases. Germline V CDR1 and CDR2: MNHNY, SVGAGI (reference sequence). Trimming removed 0 bases at V and 4 bases at J, with 13 bases between. This CDR3 region has 16 residues. The CDR3 reads CASSYSTGEIYNEQFF. The CDR3 bases are TGTGCCAGCAGTTACTCTACGGGGGAAATATACAATGAGCAGTTCTTC.